These 22 T cell receptor beta chains were sequenced from one sample in a study of patients and donors after allogeneic stem cell transplantation. TCRdb re-analysed the RT-PCR reads in MiXCR, keeping a single row per CDR3 protein. The sample holds approximately 57,000 distinct CDR3 sequences; about 14% are singletons and the top ten take more than 25%. What was sequenced was blood, either unsorted or a sorted T cell fraction (not recorded which). Receptors originate from a human donor who was either an allogeneic HSCT recipient or a stem cell or donor lymphocyte infusion donor (not recorded which). It is not recorded whose cells these are; they may come from a transplant donor.

Remarks on this clonotype: One base away lies a much larger clone, so this may be a sequencing read error. This chain joins TRBV5-4 and TRBJ1-2; TRBD1 is a possible D gene (5 bases). The CDR3 is 14 amino acids. Germline values: CDR1 SGHNT, CDR2 YYREEE (reference sequence). The CDR3 sequence: CAGSSRTLNYGYTF. In DNA form, the CDR3 reads TGTGCCGGCAGCTCACGGACATTGAACTATGGCTACACCTTC. Full variable domain (remainder filled in from reference TRBV5-4 and TRBJ1-2): ETGVTQSPTHLIKTRGQQVTLRCSSQSGHNTVSWYQQALGQGPQFIFQYYREEENGRGNFPPRFSGLQFPNYSSELNVNALELDDSALYLCAGSSRTLNYGYTFGSGTRLTVV.

This clonotype showed up just a few times. V is TRBV6-1 and J is TRBJ2-1; TRBD2 aligns across 14 bases. Germline loops: CDR1 MNHNS, CDR2 SASEGT. The CDR3 covers 20 residues. The V segment lost 4 bases and the J segment 0 bases; nucleotides outside the gene matches: 11. CDR3 DNA sequence: TGTGCCAGCAGTGGGGGCAGTCCCGGGACTAGCGGGAGCTCCTACAATGAGCAGTTCTTC. It specifies CASSGGSPGTSGSSYNEQFF.

In this sample, this clonotype turned up a few times. J is TRBJ2-1 and V is TRBV13; 8 positions match TRBD2. This CDR3 comprises 13 residues. Trimming cost V 6 bases and J 12 bases; bases outside gene matches: 10. CDR1 and CDR2 from the germline V gene are PRHDT and FYEKMQ (reference sequence). The CDR3 region is CASSPSGSRLQFF. The CDR3 nucleotides read TGTGCCAGCAGTCCCAGCGGGAGTCGGTTGCAGTTCTTC.

This clonotype was seen a few times. The chain has TRBV19 and TRBJ1-1; 7 bases line up with TRBD1. In germline, CDR1 is LNHDA, CDR2 SQIVND (reference sequence). Trimming took 7 bases from V and 5 from J; bases not matched to a gene: 4. CDR3 length: 12 amino acids. The CDR3 here is CASNDRVTEAFF. In DNA, the CDR3 is TGTGCCAGTAACGACAGGGTTACTGAAGCTTTCTTT.

This rearrangement joins TRBV6-5 to TRBJ2-3; D is unresolved. In germline, CDR1 is MNHEY, CDR2 SVGAGI. V was trimmed by 0 bases and J by 9 bases, leaving 31 bases between them. The CDR3 extends over 20 amino acids. The CDR3 DNA reads as TGTGCCAGCAGTTACTCGTCCGGCGCGGCTTGGCAAGTGGTTCAGGAAACGCAGTATTTT. As protein: CASSYSSGAAWQVVQETQYF.

The genes are TRBV4-1 and TRBJ1-5; 7 nucleotides align to TRBD1. The CDR3 length is 15 residues. With 5 bases clipped from V and 5 bases from J, the junction kept 9 bases outside the gene matches. Germline V lookup: CDR1 MGHRA, CDR2 YSYEKL. CDR3 bases: TGCGCCAGCAGCAAAAGGACAGGACGCCATCAGCCCCAGCATTTT. Residues: CASSKRTGRHQPQHF.

The chain recombines TRBV5-8 with TRBJ1-1; D remains ambiguous. Looked up from germline, CDR1 is SGHTS and CDR2 is YDEGEE. Trimming removed 4 bases from V and 1 base from J, with 14 bases in between. This CDR3 has 15 residues. The CDR3 coding sequence is TGTGCCAGCAGCCTCCCCGGAGCGAAGAACACTGAAGCTTTCTTT. It is translated as CASSLPGAKNTEAFF.

The chain has TRBV29-1 and TRBJ2-3; 9 bases map to TRBD2. The trim removed 7 bases at V and 2 bases at J, leaving 7 bases unmatched. This CDR3 region has 14 residues. Germline CDR1 reads SQVTM; CDR2 reads ANQGSEA. The CDR3 reads CSAPSGTSTDTQYF. Written as DNA, the CDR3 is TGCAGCGCCCCTAGCGGGACCTCCACAGATACGCAGTATTTT.

V usage is TRBV24-1 and J usage is TRBJ2-2, with D unclear. The germline CDR1 and CDR2 sequences are KGHDR and SFDVKD. Deletions cut 3 bases from V and 4 bases from J, with 20 bases between. The CDR3 covers 18 residues. CDR3 sequence: CATSDLRPGRSSTGELFF. DNA for the CDR3: TGTGCCACCAGTGATCTCCGCCCGGGCCGTTCGAGCACCGGGGAGCTGTTTTTT.

The V gene is TRBV29-1, the J gene TRBJ2-2, with TRBD1 matching 9 bases. The CDR3 contains 16 residues. The germline V gene has CDR1 SQVTM and CDR2 ANQGSEA. Trimming cost V 5 bases and J 1 base; bases outside gene matches: 8. This CDR3 reads CSVRGDRDLNTGELFF. The CDR3 DNA reads as TGCAGCGTTAGAGGGGACAGGGACCTGAACACCGGGGAGCTGTTTTTT.

V usage is TRBV3-1 and J usage is TRBJ2-7; 10 bases are a match to TRBD2. Germline CDR1 is LGHDT and CDR2 is YNNKEL (reference sequence). Unmatched junction bases numbered 5, after V lost 2 bases and J lost 4 bases. This CDR3 comprises 15 residues. The CDR3 bases are TGTGCCAGCAGCCAAAGGCTAGCGGGAGTGTACGAGCAGTACTTC. Amino acid sequence: CASSQRLAGVYEQYF.

The rearrangement links TRBV6-5 to TRBJ2-7, with 9 bases aligning to TRBD1. CDR1 is MNHEY, CDR2 SVGAGI, per germline. This CDR3 region has 15 residues. Unmatched junction bases numbered 7, after V lost 5 bases and J lost 2 bases. The CDR3 bases are TGTGCCAGCAGTCCCAACAGGGGGCCTCCCTACGAGCAGTACTTC. As protein: CASSPNRGPPYEQYF.

This chain connects TRBV10-3 to TRBJ2-1; 7 bases are a match to TRBD1. Germline trimming cut 8 bases from V and 9 bases from J; bases unmatched to any gene: 13. Germline CDR1 and CDR2: ENHRY and SYGVKD. This CDR3 has 14 residues. As DNA, the CDR3 is TGTGCCATCGGCGACAGGGCTGAGAGGGGTGAGCAGTTCTTC. The encoded protein is CAIGDRAERGEQFF.

A few counts support this clonotype. V usage is TRBV20-1 and J usage is TRBJ2-7; 8 bases are a match to TRBD2. The germline CDR1 and CDR2 sequences are DFQATT and SNEGSKA (reference sequence). This CDR3 spans 15 amino acids. J gave up 4 bases and V 0 bases, and 8 bases lay outside the gene matches. This CDR3 reads CSARDGREGRYEQYF. The CDR3 nucleotides read TGCAGTGCTAGAGATGGACGGGAGGGCCGGTACGAGCAGTACTTC.

V and J are TRBV7-6 and TRBJ1-1; 9 bases agree with TRBD1. Germline V gene sequence: CDR1 SGHVS, CDR2 FNYEAQ. This CDR3 contains 15 residues. V lost 5 bases, J lost 5 bases, and 9 bases stayed unmatched. The CDR3 DNA reads as TGTGCCAGCAGCGAGACACAGGGGGCTGGTACTGAAGCTTTCTTT. Its translation: CASSETQGAGTEAFF. Filled out from reference TRBV7-6 and TRBJ1-1, the complete variable domain reads GAGVSQSPRYKVTKRGQDVALRCDPISGHVSLYWYRQALGQGPEFLTYFNYEAQQDKSGLPNDRFSAERPEGSISTLTIQRTEQRDSAMYRCASSETQGAGTEAFFGQGTRLTVV.

This sequence joins TRBV7-9 and TRBJ1-1; no clear D gene. Trimming cost V 3 bases and J 5 bases, with 13 bases left between them. Germline V gene lookup returns CDR1 SEHNR and CDR2 FQNEAQ (reference sequence). The CDR3 length is 14 residues. DNA of the CDR3: TGTGCCAGCAGCTTCCGGCCCCCGGGGACTGAAGCTTTCTTT. Residues: CASSFRPPGTEAFF.

There are many counts of this clonotype. This chain uses TRBV7-2 with TRBJ1-6; D ambiguous. Trimming cost V 6 bases and J 9 bases, with 6 bases left between them. Germline V gene lookup returns CDR1 SGHTA and CDR2 FQGNSA. The CDR3 contains 11 residues. CDR3 nucleotides: TGTGCCAGCAGTATGGGTTCACCCCTCCACTTT. This encodes CASSMGSPLHF.

This clonotype was observed many times. The chain's CDR3 is CASSFSLAEQFF. CDR3 DNA: TGCGCCAGCAGCTTCTCGCTGGCTGAGCAGTTCTTC. The J gene is TRBJ2-1, the V gene TRBV5-1; D gene ambiguous. The CDR3 length is 12 residues. V lost 2 bases and J lost 9, with 9 bases in between. CDR1 is SGHRS and CDR2 is YFSETQ in the germline V gene.

The CDR3 sequence is CASSEGVLGPAYNEQFF. For the CDR3, the DNA is TGTGCCAGCAGTGAAGGGGTCCTGGGACCTGCCTACAATGAGCAGTTCTTC. This chain connects TRBV27 to TRBJ2-1; D could derive from TRBD1 or TRBD2 (5 bases each). Per the germline V gene, CDR1 is MNHEY and CDR2 is SMNVEV (reference sequence). The CDR3 extends over 17 amino acids. The V end was cut by 5 bases, the J end by 2 bases, with 19 bases between.

The rearrangement joins TRBV27 to TRBJ2-3; 9 nucleotides line up with TRBD1. Germline CDR1 is MNHEY and CDR2 is SMNVEV (reference sequence). With V trimmed by 5 bases and J by 5 bases, 11 bases remained unmatched. This CDR3 is 16 amino acids long. In DNA, the CDR3 is TGTGCCAGCAGTGAACCCGGGACAGGGAGGATAGATACGCAGTATTTT. Its protein product is CASSEPGTGRIDTQYF.

This clonotype was counted between two and nine times. V and J are TRBV11-2 and TRBJ2-5; 7 bases agree with TRBD2. The germline V gene has CDR1 SGHAT and CDR2 FQNNGV. With V trimmed by 1 base and J by 0 bases, 2 bases remained unmatched. CDR3 size: 15 residues. The CDR3 region has the DNA TGTGCCAGCAGCTTAGGTGCGGGGGACCAAGAGACCCAGTACTTC. Encoded protein: CASSLGAGDQETQYF.

This clonotype was observed at least ten times. The genes are TRBV6-5 and TRBJ1-2, with no clear D. The CDR3 extends over 17 amino acids. The germline CDR1 and CDR2 sequences are MNHEY and SVGAGI. Trimming left V 0 bases short and J 0 bases short, with 14 bases between. The CDR3 sequence: CASSYSVPKGPNYGYTF. In DNA form, the CDR3 reads TGTGCCAGCAGTTACTCAGTTCCCAAGGGTCCTAACTATGGCTACACCTTC.